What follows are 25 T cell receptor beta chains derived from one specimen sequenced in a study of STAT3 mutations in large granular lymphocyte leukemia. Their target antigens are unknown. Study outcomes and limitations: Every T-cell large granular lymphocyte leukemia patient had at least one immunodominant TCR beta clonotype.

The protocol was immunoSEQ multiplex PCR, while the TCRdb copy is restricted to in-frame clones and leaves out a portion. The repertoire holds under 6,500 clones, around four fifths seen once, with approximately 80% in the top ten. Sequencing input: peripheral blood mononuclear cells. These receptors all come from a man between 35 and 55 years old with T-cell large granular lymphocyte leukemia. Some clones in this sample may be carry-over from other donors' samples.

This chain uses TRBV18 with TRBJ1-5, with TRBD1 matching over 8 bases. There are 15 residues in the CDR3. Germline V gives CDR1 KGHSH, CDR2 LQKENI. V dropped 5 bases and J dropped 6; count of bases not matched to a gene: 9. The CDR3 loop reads CASSTDRGSGQPQHF. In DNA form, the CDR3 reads TGTGCCAGCTCAACTGACAGGGGCTCGGGTCAGCCCCAGCATTTT. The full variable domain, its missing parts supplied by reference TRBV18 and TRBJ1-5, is NAGVMQNPRHLVRRRGQEARLRCSPMKGHSHVYWYRQLPEEGLKFMVYLQKENIIDESGMPKERFSAEFPKEGPSILRIQQVVRGDSAAYFCASSTDRGSGQPQHFGDGTRLSIL.

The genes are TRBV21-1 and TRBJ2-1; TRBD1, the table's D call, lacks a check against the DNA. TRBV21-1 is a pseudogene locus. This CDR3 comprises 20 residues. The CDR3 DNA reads TGTGCCAGCAGCAAAGTAAGGGACAGCTCTCCTTCTAGCTCCTACAATGAGCAGTTCTTC. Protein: CASSKVRDSSPSSSYNEQFF.

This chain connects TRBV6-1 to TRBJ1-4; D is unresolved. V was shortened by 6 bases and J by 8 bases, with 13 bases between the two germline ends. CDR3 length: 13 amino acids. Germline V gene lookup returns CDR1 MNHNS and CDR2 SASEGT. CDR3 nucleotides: TGTGCCAGCAGGGGCCTGTACTACGAAAAACTGTTTTTT. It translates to CASRGLYYEKLFF.

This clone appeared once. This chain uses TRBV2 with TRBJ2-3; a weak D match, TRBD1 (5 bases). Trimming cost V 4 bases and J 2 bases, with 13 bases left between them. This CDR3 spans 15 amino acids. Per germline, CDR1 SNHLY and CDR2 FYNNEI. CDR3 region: CASSVMGQTTDTQYF. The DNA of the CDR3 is TGTGCCAGCAGTGTAATGGGGCAAACCACAGATACGCAGTATTTT.

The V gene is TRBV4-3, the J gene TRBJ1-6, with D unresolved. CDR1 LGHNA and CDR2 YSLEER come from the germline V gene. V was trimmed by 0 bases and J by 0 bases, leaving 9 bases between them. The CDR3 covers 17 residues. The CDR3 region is CASSQDVQSSYNSPLHF. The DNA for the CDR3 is TGCGCCAGCAGCCAAGATGTTCAGAGCTCCTATAATTCACCCCTCCACTTT.

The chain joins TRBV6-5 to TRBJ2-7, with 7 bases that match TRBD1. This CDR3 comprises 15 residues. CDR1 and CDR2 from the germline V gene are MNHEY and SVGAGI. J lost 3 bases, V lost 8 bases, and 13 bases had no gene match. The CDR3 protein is CASQRSRDRSYEQYF. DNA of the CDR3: TGTGCCAGCCAACGAAGCCGGGACAGAAGCTACGAGCAGTACTTC.

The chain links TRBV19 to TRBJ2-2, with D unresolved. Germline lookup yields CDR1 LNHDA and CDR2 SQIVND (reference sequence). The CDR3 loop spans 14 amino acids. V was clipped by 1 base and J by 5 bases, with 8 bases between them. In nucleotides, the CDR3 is TGTGCCAGTAGTATAGTAACCGGGACCGGGGAGCTGTTTTTT. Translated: CASSIVTGTGELFF.

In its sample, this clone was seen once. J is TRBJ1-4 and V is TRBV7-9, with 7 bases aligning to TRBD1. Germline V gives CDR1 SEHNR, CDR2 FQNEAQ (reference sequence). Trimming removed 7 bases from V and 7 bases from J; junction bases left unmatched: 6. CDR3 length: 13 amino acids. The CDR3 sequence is CASTEAGGEKLFF. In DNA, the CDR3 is TGTGCCAGCACCGAGGCAGGGGGTGAAAAACTGTTTTTT.

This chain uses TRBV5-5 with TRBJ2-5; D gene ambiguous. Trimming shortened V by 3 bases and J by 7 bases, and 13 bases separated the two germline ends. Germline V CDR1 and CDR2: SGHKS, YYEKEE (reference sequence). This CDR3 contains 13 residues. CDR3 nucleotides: TGTGCCAGCAGCTCCGGGCCCCGTGGGACCCAGTACTTC. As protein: CASSSGPRGTQYF.

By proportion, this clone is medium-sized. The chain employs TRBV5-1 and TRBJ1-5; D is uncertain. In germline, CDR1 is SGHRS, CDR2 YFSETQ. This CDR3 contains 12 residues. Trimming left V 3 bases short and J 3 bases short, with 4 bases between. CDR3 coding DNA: TGCGCCAGCAGCTCCCTCAATCAGCCCCAGCATTTT. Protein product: CASSSLNQPQHF.

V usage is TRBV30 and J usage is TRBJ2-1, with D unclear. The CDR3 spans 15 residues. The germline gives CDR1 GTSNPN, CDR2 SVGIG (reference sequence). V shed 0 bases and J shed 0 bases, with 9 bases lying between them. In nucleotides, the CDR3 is TGTGCCTGGAGTGTATTATCCGGCTCCTACAATGAGCAGTTCTTC. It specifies CAWSVLSGSYNEQFF.

The CDR3 nucleotides read TGTGCCAGCAGTGTGCCTAGCAGAAATGAGCAGTTCTTC. As protein: CASSVPSRNEQFF. The genes are TRBV2 and TRBJ2-1; TRBD2 might be the D (5 bases). V shed 4 bases and J shed 7 bases, with 11 bases lying between them. Looked up from germline, CDR1 is SNHLY and CDR2 is FYNNEI. This CDR3 has 13 residues.

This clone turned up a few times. The CDR3 is CASVAGREQYF. Written as DNA, the CDR3 is TGTGCCAGCGTCGCTGGGAGAGAGCAGTACTTC. The chain links TRBV6-1 to TRBJ2-7; TRBD2 is a possible D gene (5 bases). Trimming removed 8 bases from V and 7 bases from J, with 12 bases in between. Germline CDR1 and CDR2: MNHNS and SASEGT. The CDR3 is 11 amino acids.

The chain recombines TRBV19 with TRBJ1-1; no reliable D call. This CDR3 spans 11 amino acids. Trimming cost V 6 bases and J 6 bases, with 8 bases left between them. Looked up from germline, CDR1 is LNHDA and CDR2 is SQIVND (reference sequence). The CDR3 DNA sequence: TGTGCCAGTAGATGGCTGGCTGAAGCTTTCTTT. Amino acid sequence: CASRWLAEAFF.

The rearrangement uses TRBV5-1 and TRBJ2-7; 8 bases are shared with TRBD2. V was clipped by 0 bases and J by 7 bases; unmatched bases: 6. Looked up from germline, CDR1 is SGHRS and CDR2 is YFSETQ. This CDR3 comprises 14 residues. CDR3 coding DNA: TGCGCCAGCAGCTTGGAAATAGGGACTAGAGAGCAGTACTTC. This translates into CASSLEIGTREQYF.

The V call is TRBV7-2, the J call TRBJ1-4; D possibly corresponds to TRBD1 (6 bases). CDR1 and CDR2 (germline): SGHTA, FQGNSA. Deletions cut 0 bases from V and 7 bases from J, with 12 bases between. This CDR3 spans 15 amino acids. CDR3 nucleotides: TGTGCCAGCAGCTTAGCGGGGGGGCGGGGTGAAAAACTGTTTTTT. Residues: CASSLAGGRGEKLFF.

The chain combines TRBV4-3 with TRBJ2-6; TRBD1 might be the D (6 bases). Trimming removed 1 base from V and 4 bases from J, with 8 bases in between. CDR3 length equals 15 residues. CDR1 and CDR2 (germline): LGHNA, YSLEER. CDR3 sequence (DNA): TGCGCCAGCAGCCAAGCAGGGGAGGGGGCCAACGTCCTGACTTTC. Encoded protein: CASSQAGEGANVLTF.

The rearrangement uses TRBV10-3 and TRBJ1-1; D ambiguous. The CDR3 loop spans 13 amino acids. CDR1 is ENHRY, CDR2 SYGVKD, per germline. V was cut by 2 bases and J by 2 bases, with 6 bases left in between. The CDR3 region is CAISETRNTEAFF. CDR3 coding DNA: TGTGCCATCAGTGAGACAAGAAACACTGAAGCTTTCTTT.

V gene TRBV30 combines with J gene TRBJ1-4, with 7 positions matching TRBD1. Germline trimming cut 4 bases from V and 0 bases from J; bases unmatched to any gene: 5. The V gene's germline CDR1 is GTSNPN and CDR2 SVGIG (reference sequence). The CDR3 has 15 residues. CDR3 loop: CAWKQGTATNEKLFF. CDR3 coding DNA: TGTGCCTGGAAACAGGGGACAGCAACTAATGAAAAACTGTTTTTT.

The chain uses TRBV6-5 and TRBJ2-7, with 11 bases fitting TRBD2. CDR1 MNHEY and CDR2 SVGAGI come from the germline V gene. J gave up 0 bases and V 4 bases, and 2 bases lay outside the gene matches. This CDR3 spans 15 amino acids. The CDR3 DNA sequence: TGTGCCAGCAGTTCAACTAGCGGGAGCTCCTACGAGCAGTACTTC. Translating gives CASSSTSGSSYEQYF.

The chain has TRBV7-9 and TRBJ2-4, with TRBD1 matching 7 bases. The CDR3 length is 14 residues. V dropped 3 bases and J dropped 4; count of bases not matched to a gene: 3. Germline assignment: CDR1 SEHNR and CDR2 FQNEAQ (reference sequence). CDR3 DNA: TGTGCCAGCAGCTTTCCAGGGGGTAAAAACATTCAGTACTTC. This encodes CASSFPGGKNIQYF. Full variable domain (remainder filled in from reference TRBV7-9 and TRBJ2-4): DTGVSQNPRHKITKRGQNVTFRCDPISEHNRLYWYRQTLGQGPEFLTYFQNEAQLEKSRLLSDRFSAERPKGSFSTLEIQRTEQGDSAMYLCASSFPGGKNIQYFGAGTRLSVL.

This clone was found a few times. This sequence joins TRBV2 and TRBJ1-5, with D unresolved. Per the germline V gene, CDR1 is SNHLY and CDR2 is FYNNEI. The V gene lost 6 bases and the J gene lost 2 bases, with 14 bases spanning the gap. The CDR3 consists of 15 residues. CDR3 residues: CASRADLSRNQPQHF. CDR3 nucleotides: TGTGCCAGCAGAGCAGACCTCTCTCGCAATCAGCCCCAGCATTTT.

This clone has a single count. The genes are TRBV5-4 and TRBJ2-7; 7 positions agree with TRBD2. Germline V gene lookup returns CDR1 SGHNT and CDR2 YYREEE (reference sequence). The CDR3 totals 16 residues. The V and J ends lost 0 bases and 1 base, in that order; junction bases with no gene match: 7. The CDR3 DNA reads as TGTGCCAGCAGCTTGGGTTCCGTAGCGGGTTCCTACGAGCAGTACTTC. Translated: CASSLGSVAGSYEQYF. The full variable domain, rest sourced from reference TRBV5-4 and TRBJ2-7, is ETGVTQSPTHLIKTRGQQVTLRCSSQSGHNTVSWYQQALGQGPQFIFQYYREEENGRGNFPPRFSGLQFPNYSSELNVNALELDDSALYLCASSLGSVAGSYEQYFGPGTRLTVT.

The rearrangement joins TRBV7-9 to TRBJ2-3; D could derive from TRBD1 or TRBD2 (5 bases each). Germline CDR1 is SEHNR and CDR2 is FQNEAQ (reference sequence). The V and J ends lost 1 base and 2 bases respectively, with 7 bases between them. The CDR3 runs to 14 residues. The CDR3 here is CASSLVGATDTQYF. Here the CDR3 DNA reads TGTGCCAGCAGCTTAGTCGGGGCCACAGATACGCAGTATTTT.

CDR3 nucleotides: TGCGCCAGCAGCCAAGATGGTGGGCTCAACAATGAGCAGTTCTTC. Protein sequence: CASSQDGGLNNEQFF. The chain couples TRBV4-3 to TRBJ2-1, with unresolved D. Germline V gene sequence: CDR1 LGHNA, CDR2 YSLEER. This CDR3 comprises 15 residues. Trimming shortened V by 0 bases and J by 5 bases, and 11 bases separated the two germline ends.